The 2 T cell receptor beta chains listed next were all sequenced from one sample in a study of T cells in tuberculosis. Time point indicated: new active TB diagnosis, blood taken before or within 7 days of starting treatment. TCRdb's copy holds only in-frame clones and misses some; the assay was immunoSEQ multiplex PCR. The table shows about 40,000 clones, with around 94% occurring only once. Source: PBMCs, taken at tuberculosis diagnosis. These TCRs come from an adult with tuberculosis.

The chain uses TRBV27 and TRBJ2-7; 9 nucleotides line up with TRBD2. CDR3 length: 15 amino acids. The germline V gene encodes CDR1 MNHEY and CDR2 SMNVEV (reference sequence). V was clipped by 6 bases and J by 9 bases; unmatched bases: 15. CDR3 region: CASSQFLAGGSGQYF. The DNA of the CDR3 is TGTGCCAGCAGCCAATTCCTGGCGGGGGGGAGTGGGCAGTACTTC.

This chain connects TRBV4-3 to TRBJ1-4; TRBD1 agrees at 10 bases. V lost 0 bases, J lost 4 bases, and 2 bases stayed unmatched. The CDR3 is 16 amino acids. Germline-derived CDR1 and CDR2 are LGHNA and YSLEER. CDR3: CASSQDRTGGNEKLFF. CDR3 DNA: TGCGCCAGCAGCCAAGACCGGACAGGGGGTAATGAAAAACTGTTTTTT.